The 22 T cell receptor beta chains in this list originate from one sample, sequenced in a study of molecular identifiers for immune sequencing clone quantification. MiXCR was run by TCRdb on the PCR reads, yielding one entry per CDR3 protein. Among over 600,000 distinct CDR3 sequences listed, roughly 21% were seen once. Sequenced material: naive CD8+ T cells from blood, with Jurkat cell RNA spiked in. Subset described: FACS-sorted CD8+CD4-CCR7+CD45RA+ naive T cells. The receptor set was obtained from a human donor in good health. Some libraries in this study had Jurkat cell RNA spiked in.

The V call is TRBV19, the J call TRBJ2-7, with D hard to call. The CDR3 contains 13 residues. V lost 3 bases to trimming and J lost 6 bases, with 12 bases between them. The germline V gene encodes CDR1 LNHDA and CDR2 SQIVND (reference sequence). The CDR3 nucleotides are TGTGCCAGTAGTATTTCGACACCGGGCGAGCAGTACTTC. Its protein is CASSISTPGEQYF.

In its sample, this clonotype was seen many times. The J gene is TRBJ2-1, the V gene TRBV12-3 or TRBV12-4, with 7 bases fitting TRBD1. Germline trimming cut 0 bases from V and 2 bases from J; bases unmatched to any gene: 7. CDR3 length equals 17 residues. Written as DNA, the CDR3 is TGTGCCAGCAGTTTAGCGTACAGACAGGGACCCTACAATGAGCAGTTCTTC. The encoded protein is CASSLAYRQGPYNEQFF.

This clonotype was recorded many times. The genes are TRBV7-9 and TRBJ2-7, with 9 bases matching TRBD1. In germline, CDR1 is SEHNR, CDR2 FQNEAQ (reference sequence). V lost 8 bases and J lost 5; bases outside the gene matches: 10. The CDR3 sequence is 14 residues long. CDR3 loop: CASSSPGQGHEQYF. In nucleotides, the CDR3 is TGTGCCAGCTCATCTCCGGGACAGGGCCACGAGCAGTACTTC.

This clonotype was found many times. The chain recombines TRBV12-3 or TRBV12-4 with TRBJ2-5; a possible D gene is TRBD1 (6 bases). Trimming stripped 6 bases from V and 0 bases from J, with 20 bases between. CDR3 size: 17 residues. CDR3 nucleotides: TGTGCCAGCAGCCTCCTGGAGCGACAGGCTGACCAAGAGACCCAGTACTTC. It translates to CASSLLERQADQETQYF.

This clonotype occurred a few times. The chain uses TRBV28 and TRBJ1-2; 9 bases fit TRBD1. The CDR3 totals 13 residues. CDR1 MDHEN and CDR2 SYDVKM come from the germline V gene. V lost 6 bases and J lost 4; bases outside the gene matches: 3. Here the CDR3 reads CASREDRGYGYTF. The CDR3 nucleotides are TGTGCCAGCAGAGAGGACAGGGGCTATGGCTACACCTTC.

This clonotype has at least ten counts. The chain uses TRBV27 and TRBJ2-3, with 8 positions matching TRBD1. The trim removed 6 bases at V and 4 bases at J, leaving 6 bases unmatched. The length of the CDR3 is 14 residues. The germline gives CDR1 MNHEY, CDR2 SMNVEV (reference sequence). CDR3 residues: CASSPRGPSDTQYF. For the CDR3, the DNA is TGTGCCAGCAGCCCCAGGGGGCCGTCAGATACGCAGTATTTT.

The J gene is TRBJ2-1, the V gene TRBV4-3; perhaps TRBD2 as D (6 bases). The CDR3 sequence is 16 residues long. Germline V gives CDR1 LGHNA, CDR2 YSLEER. V was cut by 5 bases and J by 9 bases, with 23 bases left in between. CDR3 residues: CASSGGWQGSWGEQFF. CDR3 DNA: TGCGCCAGCAGCGGGGGGTGGCAGGGCAGTTGGGGTGAGCAGTTCTTC.

This clonotype was detected many times. This chain uses TRBV27 with TRBJ2-3; D is unresolved. CDR1 and CDR2 from the germline V gene are MNHEY and SMNVEV (reference sequence). With 5 bases removed from V and 0 bases from J, the gap between germline ends came to 12 bases. The CDR3 spans 15 residues. The CDR3 loop is CASSAYTASTDTQYF. DNA for the CDR3: TGTGCCAGCAGTGCGTATACGGCTAGCACAGATACGCAGTATTTT.

This clonotype has at least ten counts. The chain couples TRBV2 to TRBJ2-1, with D possibly matching TRBD2 (7 bases). Germline V gene sequence: CDR1 SNHLY, CDR2 FYNNEI. The V end lost 5 bases, the J end lost 0 bases, and 14 bases lay between the germline ends. The CDR3 contains 16 residues. CDR3 amino acids: CASSLWAGASYNEQFF. As DNA, the CDR3 is TGTGCCAGCAGTCTTTGGGCGGGGGCCTCCTACAATGAGCAGTTCTTC.

The chain employs TRBV19 and TRBJ1-1; D remains ambiguous. V shed 5 bases and J shed 3 bases, with 22 bases lying between them. This CDR3 spans 17 amino acids. The germline V gene has CDR1 LNHDA and CDR2 SQIVND (reference sequence). CDR3 bases: TGTGCCAGTAGTCTCTCTGGGAAATCAGGCTTGGACACTGAAGCTTTCTTT. Its protein is CASSLSGKSGLDTEAFF.

This clonotype has more than one count but fewer than ten. V gene TRBV28 combines with J gene TRBJ2-2; D remains ambiguous. Trimming took 6 bases from V and 4 from J, leaving 24 bases between them. The germline V gene encodes CDR1 MDHEN and CDR2 SYDVKM. This CDR3 has 18 residues. The chain's CDR3 is CASRPALGGFDSTGELFF. DNA for the CDR3: TGTGCCAGCAGACCCGCGCTGGGCGGATTCGATAGCACCGGGGAGCTGTTTTTT.

The chain uses TRBV25-1 and TRBJ1-2; a weak D match, TRBD1 (6 bases). The CDR3 contains 15 residues. CDR1 MGHDK and CDR2 SYGVNS come from the germline V gene. V was shortened by 3 bases and J by 5 bases, with 16 bases between the two germline ends. In DNA form, the CDR3 reads TGTGCCAGCAGTGACTTGACAGGTGATACTTATGGCTACACCTTC. Translation gives CASSDLTGDTYGYTF.

This clonotype was picked up a small number of times. The rearrangement uses TRBV10-3 and TRBJ2-7, with no clear D. The length of the CDR3 is 15 residues. V lost 3 bases and J 2 bases, leaving 14 bases between the germline ends. The germline V gene encodes CDR1 ENHRY and CDR2 SYGVKD. In DNA, the CDR3 is TGTGCCATCAGTGAAGATATAAGCATCACCTACGAGCAGTACTTC. Its protein is CAISEDISITYEQYF.

This clonotype appeared a few times. The chain is built from TRBV6-2 or TRBV6-3 and TRBJ1-1; 8 positions match TRBD1. The CDR3 is made up of 14 amino acids. With V trimmed by 6 bases and J by 5 bases, 8 bases remained unmatched. Per germline, CDR1 MNHEY and CDR2 SVGEGT. The CDR3 nucleotides are TGTGCCAGCAGCCAGACAGGGGTCGGAACTGAAGCTTTCTTT. Encoded protein: CASSQTGVGTEAFF.

This clonotype was found a few times. The rearrangement uses TRBV6-6 and TRBJ2-7, with 9 bases matching TRBD1. V shed 7 bases and J 4 bases; nucleotides not matched to a gene: 8. The germline gives CDR1 MNHNY, CDR2 SVGAGI (reference sequence). The CDR3 loop spans 14 amino acids. CDR3 sequence (DNA): TGTGCCAGCACAGACGGACAGGGGTGGTACGAGCAGTACTTC. It translates to CASTDGQGWYEQYF.

A remark on this clonotype: A much larger clone differs from this one at a single base, so this may be a read error. This rearrangement joins TRBV20-1 to TRBJ2-7, with 9 bases identical to TRBD1. Germline trimming cut 3 bases from V and 6 bases from J; bases unmatched to any gene: 0. This CDR3 is 11 amino acids long. CDR1 and CDR2 (germline): DFQATT, SNEGSKA (reference sequence). CDR3 nucleotide sequence: TGCAGTGCTAGGACAGGGGGCGAGCAGTACTTC. Protein product: CSARTGGEQYF.

Worth noting for this clonotype: A much larger clonotype is one base distant, so this may be a read error. J is TRBJ2-3 and V is TRBV7-9, with 7 bases identical to TRBD1. The CDR3 runs 16 residues. Germline assignment: CDR1 SEHNR and CDR2 FQNEAQ (reference sequence). The V segment lost 6 bases and the J segment 0 bases; nucleotides outside the gene matches: 9. The CDR3 nucleotides are TGTGCCAGCAGATCTACTACAGGGGTTAGCACAGATACGCAGTATTTT. It specifies CASRSTTGVSTDTQYF.

This clonotype was counted at least ten times. The genes are TRBV6-6 and TRBJ2-3; TRBD2 agrees at 7 bases. The germline V gene encodes CDR1 MNHNY and CDR2 SVGAGI (reference sequence). The CDR3 is 13 amino acids. V lost 8 bases to trimming and J lost 2 bases; unmatched junction nucleotides: 4. The CDR3 region is CASGSGDTDTQYF. Here the CDR3 DNA reads TGTGCCAGCGGAAGCGGGGACACAGATACGCAGTATTTT.

There are many counts of this clonotype. The chain is built from TRBV27 and TRBJ1-1; TRBD1 aligns across 7 bases. Trimming took 7 bases from V and 4 from J; bases not matched to a gene: 9. The CDR3 sequence is 14 residues long. Per the germline V gene, CDR1 is MNHEY and CDR2 is SMNVEV (reference sequence). CDR3 nucleotide sequence: TGTGCCAGCAAGACGAGTCAGGGGGGCACTGAAGCTTTCTTT. Translation: CASKTSQGGTEAFF.

There are many counts of this clonotype. This sequence joins TRBV4-3 and TRBJ1-4; a possible D gene is TRBD1 (6 bases). Trimming shortened V by 4 bases and J by 8 bases, and 14 bases separated the two germline ends. CDR3 length equals 14 residues. Looked up from germline, CDR1 is LGHNA and CDR2 is YSLEER. This CDR3 is CASSLDRTGEKLFF. The CDR3 region has the DNA TGCGCCAGCAGCCTTGACAGGACGGGGGAAAAACTGTTTTTT.

Concerning this clonotype: One junction end does not reproduce the germline sequence, and a read error may be involved. This chain links TRBV10-2 with TRBJ1-5; D may be TRBD1 (5 bases). CDR3 length: 13 amino acids. Germline CDR1 and CDR2: WSHSY and SAAADI. The CDR3 bases are TGCGCCAGCAGAACAGGAATCAATCAGCCCCAGGATTTT. This codes for CASRTGINQPQDF.

The table lists this clonotype with many counts. V and J are TRBV4-3 and TRBJ2-7; D is possibly TRBD2 (6 bases). V was cut by 2 bases and J by 2 bases, with 13 bases left in between. The CDR3 consists of 15 residues. The germline gives CDR1 LGHNA, CDR2 YSLEER. CDR3 sequence reads: CASSQYSGTAYEQYF. CDR3 DNA sequence: TGCGCCAGCAGCCAATATAGCGGTACTGCCTACGAGCAGTACTTC.